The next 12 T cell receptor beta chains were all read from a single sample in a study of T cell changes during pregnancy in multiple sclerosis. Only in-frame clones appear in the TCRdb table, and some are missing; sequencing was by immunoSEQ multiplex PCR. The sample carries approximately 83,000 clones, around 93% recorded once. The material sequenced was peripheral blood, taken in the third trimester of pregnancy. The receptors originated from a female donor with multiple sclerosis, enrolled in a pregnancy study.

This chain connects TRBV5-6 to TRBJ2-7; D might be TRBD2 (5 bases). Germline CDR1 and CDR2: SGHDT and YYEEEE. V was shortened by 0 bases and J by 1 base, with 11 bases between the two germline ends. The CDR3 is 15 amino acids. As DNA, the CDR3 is TGTGCCAGCAGCTTGGCCCTCGGGGTTTCCTACGAGCAGTACTTC. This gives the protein CASSLALGVSYEQYF.

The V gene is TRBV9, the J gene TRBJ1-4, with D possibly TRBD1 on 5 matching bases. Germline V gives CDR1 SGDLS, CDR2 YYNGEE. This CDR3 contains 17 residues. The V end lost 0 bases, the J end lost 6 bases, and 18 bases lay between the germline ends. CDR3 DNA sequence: TGTGCCAGCAGCGTAGGAAGGGAACGGGGGGTTTATGAAAAACTGTTTTTT. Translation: CASSVGRERGVYEKLFF.

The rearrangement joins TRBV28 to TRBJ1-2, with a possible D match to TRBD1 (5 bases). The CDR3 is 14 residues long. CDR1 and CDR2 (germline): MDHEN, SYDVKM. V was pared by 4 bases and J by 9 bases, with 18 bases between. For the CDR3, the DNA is TGTGCCAGCAGTTCCCCCGGGGGGGGAATCCGCTACACCTTC. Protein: CASSSPGGGIRYTF.

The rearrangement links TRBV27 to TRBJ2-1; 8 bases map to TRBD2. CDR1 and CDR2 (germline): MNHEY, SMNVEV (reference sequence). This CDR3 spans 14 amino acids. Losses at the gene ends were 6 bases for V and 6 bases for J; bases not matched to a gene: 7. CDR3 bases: TGTGCCAGCAGGCCCGGGACTAGTGGCAATGAGCAGTTCTTC. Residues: CASRPGTSGNEQFF.

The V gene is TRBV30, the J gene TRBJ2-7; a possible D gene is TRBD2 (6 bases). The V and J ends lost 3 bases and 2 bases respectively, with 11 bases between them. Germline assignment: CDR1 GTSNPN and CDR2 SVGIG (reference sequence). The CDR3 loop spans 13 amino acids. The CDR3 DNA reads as TGTGCCTGGAGCCGTGGGAGGACCTACGAGCAGTACTTC. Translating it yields CAWSRGRTYEQYF.

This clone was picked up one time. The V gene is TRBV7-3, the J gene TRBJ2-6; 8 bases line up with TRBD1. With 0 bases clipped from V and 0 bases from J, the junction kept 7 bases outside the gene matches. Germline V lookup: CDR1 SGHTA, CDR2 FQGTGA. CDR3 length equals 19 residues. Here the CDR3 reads CASSLTRGQGLSGANVLTF. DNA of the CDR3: TGTGCCAGCAGCTTAACCAGAGGACAGGGACTCTCTGGGGCCAACGTCCTGACTTTC.

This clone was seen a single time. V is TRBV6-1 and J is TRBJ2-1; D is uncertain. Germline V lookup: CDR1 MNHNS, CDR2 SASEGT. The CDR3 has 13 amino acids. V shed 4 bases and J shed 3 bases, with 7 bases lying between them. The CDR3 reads CASSGPSYNEQFF. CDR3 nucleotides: TGTGCCAGCAGTGGCCCTAGCTACAATGAGCAGTTCTTC.

CDR3 sequence reads: CSVRTSGTQKGEQFF. The CDR3 DNA sequence: TGCAGCGTTCGGACTAGCGGGACCCAGAAAGGTGAGCAGTTCTTC. The V call is TRBV29-1, the J call TRBJ2-1; 12 positions agree with TRBD2. Per germline, CDR1 SQVTM and CDR2 ANQGSEA. The CDR3 contains 15 residues. The J segment lost 9 bases and the V segment lost 5 bases, leaving 11 bases of the junction unmatched.

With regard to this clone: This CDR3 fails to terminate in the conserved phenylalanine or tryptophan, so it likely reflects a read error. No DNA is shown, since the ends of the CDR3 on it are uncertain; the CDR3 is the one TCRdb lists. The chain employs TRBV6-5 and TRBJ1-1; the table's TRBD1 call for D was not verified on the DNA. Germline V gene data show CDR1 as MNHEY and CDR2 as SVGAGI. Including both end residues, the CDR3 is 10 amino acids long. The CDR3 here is CASSYSKTFL.

CDR3 region: CASRGQGAPDTQYF. The CDR3 DNA follows: TGCGCCAGCAGGGGACAGGGGGCCCCAGATACGCAGTATTTT. V gene TRBV5-1 combines with J gene TRBJ2-3; TRBD1 matches at 12 bases. The ends lost 5 bases at V and 4 bases at J; junction bases unmatched: 2. The CDR3 is 14 residues long. CDR1 and CDR2 (germline): SGHRS, YFSETQ.

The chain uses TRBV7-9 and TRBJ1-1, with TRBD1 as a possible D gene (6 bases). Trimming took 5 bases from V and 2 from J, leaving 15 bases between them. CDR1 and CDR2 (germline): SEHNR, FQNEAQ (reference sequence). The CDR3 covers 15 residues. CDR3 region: CASSLRQALNTEAFF. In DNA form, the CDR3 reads TGTGCCAGCAGCCTACGACAGGCCTTAAACACTGAAGCTTTCTTT.

The CDR3 DNA reads TGTGCCAGCAGTCAGGTTGGCAATGAGCAGTTCTTC. This codes for CASSQVGNEQFF. The chain carries TRBV2 and TRBJ2-1; D not resolved. CDR1 and CDR2 (germline): SNHLY, FYNNEI. This CDR3 comprises 12 residues. The V and J ends lost 5 bases and 6 bases respectively, with 8 bases between them.